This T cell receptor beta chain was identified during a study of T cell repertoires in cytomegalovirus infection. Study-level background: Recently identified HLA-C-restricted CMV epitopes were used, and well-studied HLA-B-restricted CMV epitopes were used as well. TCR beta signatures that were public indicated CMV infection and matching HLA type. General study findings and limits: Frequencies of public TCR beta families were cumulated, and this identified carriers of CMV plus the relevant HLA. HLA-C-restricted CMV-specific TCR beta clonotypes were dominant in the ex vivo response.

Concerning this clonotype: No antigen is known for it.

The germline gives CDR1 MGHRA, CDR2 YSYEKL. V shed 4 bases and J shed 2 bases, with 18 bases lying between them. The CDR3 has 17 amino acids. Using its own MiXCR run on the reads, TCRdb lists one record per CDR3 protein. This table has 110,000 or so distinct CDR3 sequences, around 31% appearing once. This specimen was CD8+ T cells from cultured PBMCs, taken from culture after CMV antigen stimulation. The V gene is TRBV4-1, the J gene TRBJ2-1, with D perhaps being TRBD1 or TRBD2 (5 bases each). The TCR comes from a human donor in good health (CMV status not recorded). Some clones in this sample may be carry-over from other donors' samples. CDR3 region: CASSPGPAAETYNEQFF. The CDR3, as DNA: TGCGCCAGCAGCCCAGGGCCAGCGGCGGAGACCTACAATGAGCAGTTCTTC.